This record concerns one T cell receptor (beta chain) sequence. As yet, its antigen is unknown. TCRdb's copy holds only in-frame clones and misses some; the assay was immunoSEQ multiplex PCR. The table includes just under 75,000 clones, around three quarters detected once. The CDR3 totals 13 residues. CDR1 and CDR2 from the germline V gene are MDHEN and SYDVKM. The V gene lost 8 bases and the J gene lost 9 bases, with 17 bases spanning the gap. The sample comes from a study of T cell responses to AZD1222 COVID-19 vaccine. The study's findings and limits: Donors, mostly white British, included more females; clonal diversity was possibly underestimated.

The chain carries TRBV28 and TRBJ2-1; perhaps D is TRBD1 or TRBD2 (5 bases each). This clonotype was sampled from an adult who received the AZD1222 COVID-19 vaccine. This material consisted of peripheral blood, taken 28 days after the second AZD1222 dose. The CDR3 bases are TGTGCCAGCCGGGGCTCTGTAACGGGTGAGCAGTTCTTC. Translating it yields CASRGSVTGEQFF.